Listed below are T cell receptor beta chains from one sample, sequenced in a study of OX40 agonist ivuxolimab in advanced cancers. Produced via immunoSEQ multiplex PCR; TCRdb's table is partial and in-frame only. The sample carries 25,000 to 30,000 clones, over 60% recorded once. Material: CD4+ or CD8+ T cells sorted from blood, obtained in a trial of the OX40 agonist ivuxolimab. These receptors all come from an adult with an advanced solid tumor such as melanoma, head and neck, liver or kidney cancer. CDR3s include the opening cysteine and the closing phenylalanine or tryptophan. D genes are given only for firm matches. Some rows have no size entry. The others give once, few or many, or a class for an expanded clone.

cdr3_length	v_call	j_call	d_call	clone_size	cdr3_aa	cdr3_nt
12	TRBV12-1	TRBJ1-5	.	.	CARSFDNQPQHF	TGTGCCAGAAGTTTTGACAATCAGCCCCAGCATTTT
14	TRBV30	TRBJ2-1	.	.	CAWSIGGSYNEQFF	TGTGCCTGGAGTATCGGGGGCTCCTACAATGAGCAGTTCTTC
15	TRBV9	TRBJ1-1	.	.	CASSVAGTARGEAFF	TGTGCCAGCAGCGTAGCTGGTACAGCCCGAGGGGAAGCTTTCTTT
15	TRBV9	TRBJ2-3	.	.	CASSGGGPGRDTQYF	TGTGCCAGCAGCGGTGGGGGACCCGGGAGAGATACGCAGTATTTT
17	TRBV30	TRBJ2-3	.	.	CAWSPPHWEGHTDTQYF	TGTGCCTGGAGTCCGCCCCACTGGGAAGGTCACACAGATACGCAGTATTTT
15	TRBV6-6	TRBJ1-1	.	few	CASIHTTLPNTEAFF	TGTGCCAGCATCCATACGACCCTACCTAACACTGAAGCTTTCTTT
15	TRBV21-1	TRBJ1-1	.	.	CASSMKGAENTEAFF	TGTGCCAGCAGCATGAAGGGGGCCGAGAACACTGAAGCTTTCTTT
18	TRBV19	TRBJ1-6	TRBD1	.	CASLGSAEGALWGSPLHF	TGTGCCAGCCTAGGGTCGGCGGAGGGGGCCCTCTGGGGTTCACCCCTCCACTTT
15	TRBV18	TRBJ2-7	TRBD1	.	CASSPPGTGVYEQYF	TGTGCCAGCTCCCCCCCAGGGACAGGGGTCTACGAGCAGTACTTC
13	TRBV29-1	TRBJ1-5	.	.	CSVEITSNQPQHF	TGCAGCGTTGAAATTACAAGTAATCAGCCCCAGCATTTT
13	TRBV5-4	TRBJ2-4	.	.	CASSWDPENIQYF	TGTGCCAGCAGCTGGGATCCGGAAAACATTCAGTACTTC
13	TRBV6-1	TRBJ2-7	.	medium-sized	CASSSTYSYEQYF	TGTGCCAGCAGTTCGACCTACTCCTACGAGCAGTACTTC
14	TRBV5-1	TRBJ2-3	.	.	CASSLNTRTDTQYF	TGCGCCAGCAGCTTGAACACCCGCACAGATACGCAGTATTTT
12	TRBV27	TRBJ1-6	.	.	CASQSGNSPLHF	TGTGCCTCACAAAGTGGTAATTCACCCCTCCACTTT
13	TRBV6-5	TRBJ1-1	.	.	CASSYDGNTEAFF	TGTGCCAGCAGCTATGACGGGAACACTGAAGCTTTCTTT
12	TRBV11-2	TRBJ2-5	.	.	CASSFVGETQYF	TGTGCCAGCAGCTTTGTGGGAGAGACCCAGTACTTC
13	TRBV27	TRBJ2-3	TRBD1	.	CASWTGFIDTQYF	TGTGCCAGCTGGACAGGGTTTATAGATACGCAGTATTTT
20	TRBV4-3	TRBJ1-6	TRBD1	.	CASSQVPGTGEFGLNSPLHF	TGCGCCAGCAGCCAAGTACCCGGGACAGGGGAGTTTGGGCTGAATTCACCCCTCCACTTT
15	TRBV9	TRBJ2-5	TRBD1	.	CASSAAGTGGETQYF	TGTGCCAGCAGCGCCGCCGGGACAGGGGGAGAGACCCAGTACTTC
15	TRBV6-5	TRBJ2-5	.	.	CASSYLNSEGETQYF	TGTGCCAGCAGTTACCTAAACTCGGAGGGGGAGACCCAGTACTTC
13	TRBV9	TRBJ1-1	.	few	CASSPRLNTEAFF	TGTGCCAGCAGCCCTCGGTTAAACACTGAAGCTTTCTTT
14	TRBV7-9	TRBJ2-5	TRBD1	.	CASSSDREQETQYF	TGTGCCAGCAGCTCGGACAGGGAACAAGAGACCCAGTACTTC
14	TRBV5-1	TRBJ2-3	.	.	CASSLWDTTDTQYF	TGCGCCAGCAGCCTATGGGACACCACAGATACGCAGTATTTT
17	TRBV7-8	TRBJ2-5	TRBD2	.	CASSRHSRGTIQETQYF	TGTGCCAGCAGCCGACATTCACGCGGGACTATCCAAGAGACCCAGTACTTC
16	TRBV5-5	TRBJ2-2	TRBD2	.	CASSPPGGGRTGELFF	TGTGCCAGCAGCCCTCCCGGGGGGGGCCGCACCGGGGAGCTGTTTTTT
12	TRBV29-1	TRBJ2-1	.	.	CSVEGSNNEQFF	TGCAGCGTTGAAGGCTCAAACAATGAGCAGTTCTTC
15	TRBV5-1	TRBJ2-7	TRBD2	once	CASSLGSGGTYEQYF	TGCGCCAGCAGCTTGGGAAGCGGGGGGACCTACGAGCAGTACTTC
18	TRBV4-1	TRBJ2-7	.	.	CASSYTFPSTNLGHEQYF	TGCGCCAGCAGCTATACATTCCCGTCTACAAACCTAGGACACGAGCAGTACTTC
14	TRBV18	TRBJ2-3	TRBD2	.	CASQWDYHTDTQYF	TGTGCCAGCCAGTGGGACTACCACACAGATACGCAGTATTTT
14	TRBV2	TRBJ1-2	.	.	CASSEPGPSYGYTF	TGTGCCAGCAGTGAACCAGGACCCAGCTATGGCTACACCTTC
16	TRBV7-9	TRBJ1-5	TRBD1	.	CASSSQDRARNSPQHF	TGTGCCAGCAGCTCGCAAGACAGGGCTAGGAACTCGCCCCAGCATTTT
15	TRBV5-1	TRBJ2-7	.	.	CASSPTTRGAYEQYF	TGCGCCAGCAGCCCTACGACGAGGGGGGCCTACGAGCAGTACTTC
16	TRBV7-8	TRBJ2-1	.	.	CASSLSYLSSYNEQFF	TGTGCCAGCAGCCTCAGCTATTTGAGCTCCTACAATGAGCAGTTCTTC
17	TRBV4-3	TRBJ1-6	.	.	CASSHDLTGLNNSPLHF	TGCGCCAGCAGCCATGACCTAACAGGGTTAAATAATTCACCCCTCCACTTT
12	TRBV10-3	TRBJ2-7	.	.	CAISGPSYEQYF	TGTGCCATCAGTGGGCCTTCCTACGAGCAGTACTTC
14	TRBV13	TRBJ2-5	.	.	CASSAQEGKETQYF	TGTGCCAGCAGCGCACAGGAGGGGAAAGAGACCCAGTACTTC
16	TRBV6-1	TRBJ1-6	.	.	CASSEAGRPYNSPLHF	TGTGCCAGCAGTGAAGCAGGGCGACCCTATAATTCACCCCTCCACTTT
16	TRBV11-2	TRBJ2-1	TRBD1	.	CASSLPGQVSYNEQFF	TGTGCCAGCAGCCTCCCCGGACAGGTCTCCTACAATGAGCAGTTCTTC
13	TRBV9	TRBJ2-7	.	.	CASSPLGLYEQYF	TGTGCCAGCAGCCCCCTGGGCTTGTACGAGCAGTACTTC
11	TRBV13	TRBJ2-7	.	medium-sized	CASSLQGEQYF	TGTGCCAGCAGCTTACAGGGCGAGCAGTACTTC
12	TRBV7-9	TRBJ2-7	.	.	CASSSLLREQYF	TGTGCCAGCAGCTCACTCCTTCGGGAGCAGTACTTC
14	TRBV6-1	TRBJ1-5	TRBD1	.	CASSRDRDPQPQHF	TGTGCCAGCAGCAGGGACAGGGACCCCCAGCCCCAGCATTTT
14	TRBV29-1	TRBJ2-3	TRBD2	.	CSVETGTSADTQYF	TGCAGCGTCGAAACCGGGACTAGCGCAGATACGCAGTATTTT
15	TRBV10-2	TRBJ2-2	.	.	CASSALRANTGELFF	TGCGCCAGCAGCGCCTTGCGGGCGAACACCGGGGAGCTGTTTTTT
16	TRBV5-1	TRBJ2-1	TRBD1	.	CASSLWTGGQLNEQFF	TGCGCCAGCAGCCTGTGGACAGGGGGCCAATTAAATGAGCAGTTCTTC
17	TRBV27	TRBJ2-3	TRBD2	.	CASSAPRGGRLTDTQYF	TGTGCCAGCAGTGCCCCCCGGGGGGGCCGTCTCACAGATACGCAGTATTTT
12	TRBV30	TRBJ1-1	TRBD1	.	CAWSVYRGEAFF	TGTGCCTGGAGTGTATACAGGGGGGAAGCTTTCTTT
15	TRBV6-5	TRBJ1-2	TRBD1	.	CASSIHPDRVRGYTF	TGTGCCAGCAGCATACACCCGGACAGGGTACGAGGCTACACCTTC
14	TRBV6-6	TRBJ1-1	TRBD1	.	CASSYVTGGTEAFF	TGTGCCAGCAGTTACGTAACAGGGGGAACTGAAGCTTTCTTT